This paragraph covers one T cell receptor beta chain sequence. The target antigen is unknown. Extracted from the samples, RNA was reverse transcribed into cDNA to serve as the sequencing template. Sequencing used immunoSEQ multiplex PCR; TCRdb keeps in-frame clones, though not all of them. The table shows more than 200,000 clones, with roughly two thirds occurring only once. The sample originates from a study of CD8+ T cells in alopecia areata. Overall study context: A 6-month off-drug phase came after tofacitinib, which had lasted 6 to 18 months.

Study-wide results and caveats: Scalp sequencing captures resident alphabeta T cells of normal skin too.

There are 18 residues in the CDR3. The germline gives CDR1 GTSNPN, CDR2 SVGIG (reference sequence). V shed 0 bases, J shed 3 bases, and the junction held 11 bases outside the gene matches. The TCR sequence derives from a human donor with alopecia areata. This chain connects TRBV30 to TRBJ2-5; 12 bases are a match to TRBD2. The specimen was CD4+ T cells sorted from blood, collected at week 0. CDR3 nucleotide sequence: TGTGCCTGGAGTGTCAAGCTAGCGGGGGGGAGACTTGAAGAGACCCAGTACTTC. The encoded protein is CAWSVKLAGGRLEETQYF.